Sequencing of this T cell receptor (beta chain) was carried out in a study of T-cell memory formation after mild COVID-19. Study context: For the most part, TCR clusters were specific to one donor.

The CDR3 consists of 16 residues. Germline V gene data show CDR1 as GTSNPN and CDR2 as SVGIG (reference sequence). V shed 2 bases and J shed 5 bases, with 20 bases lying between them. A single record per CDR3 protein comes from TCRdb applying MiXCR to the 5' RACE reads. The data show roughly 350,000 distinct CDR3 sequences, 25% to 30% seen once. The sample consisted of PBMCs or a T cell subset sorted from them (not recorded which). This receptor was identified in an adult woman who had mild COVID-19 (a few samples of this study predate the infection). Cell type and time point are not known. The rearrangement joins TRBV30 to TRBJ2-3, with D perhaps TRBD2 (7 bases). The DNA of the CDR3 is TGTGCCTGGAGTTCCCGGCGGGGGCGACGACTAGATACGCAGTATTTT. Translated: CAWSSRRGRRLDTQYF.